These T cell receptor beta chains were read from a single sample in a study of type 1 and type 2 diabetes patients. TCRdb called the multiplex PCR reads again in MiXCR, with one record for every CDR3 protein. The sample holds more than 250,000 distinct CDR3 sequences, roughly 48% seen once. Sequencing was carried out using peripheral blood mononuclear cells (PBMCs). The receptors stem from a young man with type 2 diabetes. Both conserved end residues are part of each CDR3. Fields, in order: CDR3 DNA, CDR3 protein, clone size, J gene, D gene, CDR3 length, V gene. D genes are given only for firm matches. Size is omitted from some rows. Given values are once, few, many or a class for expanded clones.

CDR3nt: TGTGCCAGCAGTCGCTACGGACTAGCGTCTGAGACCCAGTACTTC
CDR3aa: CASSRYGLASETQYF
abundance: NA
j_gene: TRBJ2-5
d_gene: TRBD2
len: 15
v_gene: TRBV27

CDR3nt: TGTGCCAGCAGTTTCGACAGGGGATCGGGTGGCTACACCTTC
CDR3aa: CASSFDRGSGGYTF
abundance: few
j_gene: TRBJ1-2
d_gene: TRBD1
len: 14
v_gene: TRBV12-3/TRBV12-4

CDR3nt: TGTGCCACCAGCGTGGGGAACATTTATGAAAAACTGTTTTTT
CDR3aa: CATSVGNIYEKLFF
abundance: few
j_gene: TRBJ1-4
d_gene: NA
len: 14
v_gene: TRBV15

CDR3nt: TGTGCCAGTAGTGCGCCGGGACAGGGACGTTCGGAGCAGTACTTC
CDR3aa: CASSAPGQGRSEQYF
abundance: many
j_gene: TRBJ2-7
d_gene: TRBD1
len: 15
v_gene: TRBV19

CDR3nt: TGTGCCAGCAGTCGCAACACAGGGGGACCCGGGGAGCTGTTTTTT
CDR3aa: CASSRNTGGPGELFF
abundance: NA
j_gene: TRBJ2-2
d_gene: TRBD1
len: 15
v_gene: TRBV12-3/TRBV12-4

CDR3nt: TGTGCCAGCGGCAGAGCACCCTCAAGCACAGATACGCAGTATTTT
CDR3aa: CASGRAPSSTDTQYF
abundance: NA
j_gene: TRBJ2-3
d_gene: NA
len: 15
v_gene: TRBV7-2

CDR3nt: TGCGCCAGCAGCTCGCCCGGGACAGGGAACACTGAAGCTTTCTTT
CDR3aa: CASSSPGTGNTEAFF
abundance: NA
j_gene: TRBJ1-1
d_gene: TRBD1
len: 15
v_gene: TRBV5-1

CDR3nt: TGTGCCAGCAAGGCCGGGACAGGAGGAGTTGGAGGTGAAGCTTTCTTT
CDR3aa: CASKAGTGGVGGEAFF
abundance: many
j_gene: TRBJ1-1
d_gene: TRBD1
len: 16
v_gene: TRBV2

CDR3nt: TGTGCCAGCAGTGGGGCCTCAGGGAGCGGCGGTGAAAAACTGTTTTTT
CDR3aa: CASSGASGSGGEKLFF
abundance: NA
j_gene: TRBJ1-4
d_gene: NA
len: 16
v_gene: TRBV6-6

CDR3nt: TGTGCCAGCAGCCGCGGTGAGGCGTCCGGGGAGCTGTTTTTT
CDR3aa: CASSRGEASGELFF
abundance: NA
j_gene: TRBJ2-2
d_gene: NA
len: 14
v_gene: TRBV12-3/TRBV12-4

CDR3nt: TGTGCCAGCAGTTTAAGGTCAGGGGGCTCCTACGAGCAGTACTTC
CDR3aa: CASSLRSGGSYEQYF
abundance: NA
j_gene: TRBJ2-7
d_gene: TRBD1
len: 15
v_gene: TRBV12-3/TRBV12-4

CDR3nt: TGTGCCAGCAGTGGACTATCTCAGGACACTGAAGCTTTCTTT
CDR3aa: CASSGLSQDTEAFF
abundance: NA
j_gene: TRBJ1-1
d_gene: NA
len: 14
v_gene: TRBV12-3/TRBV12-4

CDR3nt: TGTGCCAGCAGTATGACAGGCTCCTACAATGAGCAGTTCTTC
CDR3aa: CASSMTGSYNEQFF
abundance: NA
j_gene: TRBJ2-1
d_gene: NA
len: 14
v_gene: TRBV27

CDR3nt: TGTGCCAGCAGTAGCCTAGACTCTGGGGCCAACGTCCTGACTTTC
CDR3aa: CASSSLDSGANVLTF
abundance: NA
j_gene: TRBJ2-6
d_gene: NA
len: 15
v_gene: TRBV12-3/TRBV12-4

CDR3nt: TGCGCCAGCAGTGACCGACGGTTCAACCGGGGTACTAACTATGGCTACACCTTC
CDR3aa: CASSDRRFNRGTNYGYTF
abundance: NA
j_gene: TRBJ1-2
d_gene: NA
len: 18
v_gene: TRBV10-2

CDR3nt: TGTGCCAGCAGTTTAGCGACGGTCTACGAGCAGTACTTC
CDR3aa: CASSLATVYEQYF
abundance: few
j_gene: TRBJ2-7
d_gene: NA
len: 13
v_gene: TRBV12-3/TRBV12-4

CDR3nt: TGTGCCAGCAGCCCGGGGGGGGGCACAGATACGCAGTATTTT
CDR3aa: CASSPGGGTDTQYF
abundance: NA
j_gene: TRBJ2-3
d_gene: TRBD2
len: 14
v_gene: TRBV7-9

CDR3nt: TGTGCCAGCAGTTCCGAGGCTGGGGGGGGCTTAGGGACCCAGTACTTC
CDR3aa: CASSSEAGGGLGTQYF
abundance: NA
j_gene: TRBJ2-5
d_gene: NA
len: 16
v_gene: TRBV6-5

CDR3nt: TGCGCCAGCAGCTTGGATCAGGGGCGTGGGGATGAGACCCAGTACTTC
CDR3aa: CASSLDQGRGDETQYF
abundance: once
j_gene: TRBJ2-5
d_gene: NA
len: 16
v_gene: TRBV5-1

CDR3nt: TGTGCCTGGAGTGTAGGGGTTCGGACTGAAGCTTTCTTT
CDR3aa: CAWSVGVRTEAFF
abundance: NA
j_gene: TRBJ1-1
d_gene: NA
len: 13
v_gene: TRBV30

CDR3nt: TGCAGTGCTGGAAAACGACAGGCCTCGAATCAGCCCCAGCATTTT
CDR3aa: CSAGKRQASNQPQHF
abundance: NA
j_gene: TRBJ1-5
d_gene: NA
len: 15
v_gene: TRBV20-1

CDR3nt: TGTGCCATCAGATCGGCAGACCTGAACACTGAAGCTTTCTTT
CDR3aa: CAIRSADLNTEAFF
abundance: many
j_gene: TRBJ1-1
d_gene: NA
len: 14
v_gene: TRBV10-3

CDR3nt: TGTGCCAGCAGTCATCAATCACGGGAGACCCAGTACTTC
CDR3aa: CASSHQSRETQYF
abundance: NA
j_gene: TRBJ2-5
d_gene: NA
len: 13
v_gene: TRBV7-9

CDR3nt: TGTGCCAGTAGTGTTGCGGGAGGCTACGAGCAGTACTTC
CDR3aa: CASSVAGGYEQYF
abundance: few
j_gene: TRBJ2-7
d_gene: TRBD2
len: 13
v_gene: TRBV19

CDR3nt: TGTGCCAGCAGCTCTACCCCCTTAGCGGGAGTTGGAGATACGCAGTATTTT
CDR3aa: CASSSTPLAGVGDTQYF
abundance: NA
j_gene: TRBJ2-3
d_gene: TRBD2
len: 17
v_gene: TRBV7-3

CDR3nt: TGTGCCAGTAGTATCGGAGGGCCGCGAGAGACCCAGTACTTC
CDR3aa: CASSIGGPRETQYF
abundance: NA
j_gene: TRBJ2-5
d_gene: NA
len: 14
v_gene: TRBV19

CDR3nt: TGTGCCAGCAGTGCTGAGACAGGTTCCGACGAGCAGTACTTC
CDR3aa: CASSAETGSDEQYF
abundance: many
j_gene: TRBJ2-7
d_gene: NA
len: 14
v_gene: TRBV2

CDR3nt: TGTGCCAGCACCTCCCCCGAGTTGGGTCTCCGAGCTTTCTTT
CDR3aa: CASTSPELGLRAFF
abundance: few
j_gene: TRBJ1-1
d_gene: NA
len: 14
v_gene: TRBV7-2

CDR3nt: TGCAGTGCCCGGATAACAGATACGCAGTATTTT
CDR3aa: CSARITDTQYF
abundance: NA
j_gene: TRBJ2-3
d_gene: NA
len: 11
v_gene: TRBV20-1

CDR3nt: TGTGCCTGGAGTCTCCGGGACAGGGGGCGGGAGACCCAGTACTTC
CDR3aa: CAWSLRDRGRETQYF
abundance: NA
j_gene: TRBJ2-5
d_gene: TRBD1
len: 15
v_gene: TRBV30

CDR3nt: TGTGCCAGTAGTAATCAGGGGGCGCGTCTGGGCGAAAAACTGTTTTTT
CDR3aa: CASSNQGARLGEKLFF
abundance: NA
j_gene: TRBJ1-4
d_gene: TRBD1
len: 16
v_gene: TRBV19

CDR3nt: TGTGCCAGCAGAGACGGGGGGGCGGGAAGCTCCTACGAGCAGTACTTC
CDR3aa: CASRDGGAGSSYEQYF
abundance: NA
j_gene: TRBJ2-7
d_gene: TRBD2
len: 16
v_gene: TRBV6-1

CDR3nt: TGTGCCAGCAGTGAATGGGCTAGCGGGACGCGGGAGCAGTACTTC
CDR3aa: CASSEWASGTREQYF
abundance: many
j_gene: TRBJ2-7
d_gene: TRBD2
len: 15
v_gene: TRBV25-1

CDR3nt: TGTGCCAGCAGCTCAGGCACGTACCAAGAGACCCAGTACTTC
CDR3aa: CASSSGTYQETQYF
abundance: many
j_gene: TRBJ2-5
d_gene: NA
len: 14
v_gene: TRBV7-8

CDR3nt: TGTGCCAGCAGTTTACTGCCTGAAAATGAAAAACTGTTTTTT
CDR3aa: CASSLLPENEKLFF
abundance: NA
j_gene: TRBJ1-4
d_gene: NA
len: 14
v_gene: TRBV12-3/TRBV12-4

CDR3nt: TGTGCCAGTAGTATATCATACGGGACTAGAGAGCAGTACTTC
CDR3aa: CASSISYGTREQYF
abundance: NA
j_gene: TRBJ2-7
d_gene: TRBD2
len: 14
v_gene: TRBV19

CDR3nt: TGTGCCACCAGGCTCGGCAGGGGGACTGCCTACGAGCAGTACTTC
CDR3aa: CATRLGRGTAYEQYF
abundance: NA
j_gene: TRBJ2-7
d_gene: NA
len: 15
v_gene: TRBV15

CDR3nt: TGTGCCATCAGTGAGACCCCTAGGGACGAGCAGTACTTC
CDR3aa: CAISETPRDEQYF
abundance: many
j_gene: TRBJ2-7
d_gene: NA
len: 13
v_gene: TRBV10-3

CDR3nt: TGTGCCAGCAGTCCTTACTCGGGCTACGAGCAGTACTTC
CDR3aa: CASSPYSGYEQYF
abundance: few
j_gene: TRBJ2-7
d_gene: NA
len: 13
v_gene: TRBV6-5

CDR3nt: TGCGCCAGCAGCCGTACCACTTTCAGTGAAAAACTGTTTTTT
CDR3aa: CASSRTTFSEKLFF
abundance: few
j_gene: TRBJ1-4
d_gene: NA
len: 14
v_gene: TRBV5-1

CDR3nt: TGTGCCACCAAAGAGGGCTACAATGAGCAGTTCTTC
CDR3aa: CATKEGYNEQFF
abundance: NA
j_gene: TRBJ2-1
d_gene: NA
len: 12
v_gene: TRBV28

CDR3nt: TGTGCCAGCAGTGCGAGAACTGGGGCCAACGTCCTGACTTTC
CDR3aa: CASSARTGANVLTF
abundance: few
j_gene: TRBJ2-6
d_gene: NA
len: 14
v_gene: TRBV28

CDR3nt: TGTGCCAGCAGAGCAGTGCCTAGCAGCGTCGGGGAGCTGTTTTTT
CDR3aa: CASRAVPSSVGELFF
abundance: NA
j_gene: TRBJ2-2
d_gene: NA
len: 15
v_gene: TRBV6-1

CDR3nt: TGTGCCACCAGAGCCGGGACAGCCAATGAGCAGTTCTTC
CDR3aa: CATRAGTANEQFF
abundance: few
j_gene: TRBJ2-1
d_gene: TRBD1
len: 13
v_gene: TRBV24-1

CDR3nt: TGTGCCAGCAGCCATCGGGGAGGAAACACTGAAGCTTTCTTT
CDR3aa: CASSHRGGNTEAFF
abundance: NA
j_gene: TRBJ1-1
d_gene: NA
len: 14
v_gene: TRBV14

CDR3nt: TGTGCCAGCAGTCCAGGAGGGCAGGGCCAAGAGACCCAGTACTTC
CDR3aa: CASSPGGQGQETQYF
abundance: NA
j_gene: TRBJ2-5
d_gene: NA
len: 15
v_gene: TRBV12-3/TRBV12-4

CDR3nt: TGTGCCATGAGGGGACAGGGGGGAAGTCAGCCCCAGCATTTT
CDR3aa: CAMRGQGGSQPQHF
abundance: NA
j_gene: TRBJ1-5
d_gene: TRBD1
len: 14
v_gene: TRBV10-3

CDR3nt: TGTGCCAGCAGCGTAGAAGGGATAAGAGGCTATGGCTACACCTTC
CDR3aa: CASSVEGIRGYGYTF
abundance: few
j_gene: TRBJ1-2
d_gene: NA
len: 15
v_gene: TRBV9

CDR3nt: TGTGCCAGCGCCTGGTCGTCGGGCACAGATACGCAGTATTTT
CDR3aa: CASAWSSGTDTQYF
abundance: NA
j_gene: TRBJ2-3
d_gene: NA
len: 14
v_gene: TRBV2

CDR3nt: TGTGCCACCAGCAGAGGTCGCGGCTATGGCTACACCTTC
CDR3aa: CATSRGRGYGYTF
abundance: many
j_gene: TRBJ1-2
d_gene: NA
len: 13
v_gene: TRBV15

CDR3nt: TGTGCCAGCACACCAACACAGACGGTTCGAGATACGCAGTATTTT
CDR3aa: CASTPTQTVRDTQYF
abundance: NA
j_gene: TRBJ2-3
d_gene: NA
len: 15
v_gene: TRBV28

CDR3nt: TGTGCCAGCAGCTTGGACCGTCCGGACAGGAGTAATAAAAGCTATGGCTACACCTTC
CDR3aa: CASSLDRPDRSNKSYGYTF
abundance: once
j_gene: TRBJ1-2
d_gene: TRBD1
len: 19
v_gene: TRBV7-9